The 30 T cell receptor beta chains presented below share a single source sample, sequenced in a study of beta chain features in type 1 diabetes. Since all of the isolated RNA was reverse transcribed, expressed TCRB transcripts were what got sequenced. The data were produced by immunoSEQ multiplex PCR, yet TCRdb's version contains in-frame clones alone and is incomplete. This sample has 200,000 to 250,000 clones, with around 9.6% found just once. Material: naive CD4+ T cells from blood. These receptors came from a woman in her late teens or twenties in good health.

The sample holds a few counts of this clone. The chain has TRBV19 and TRBJ2-1, with 13 bases lining up with TRBD2. Germline V gives CDR1 LNHDA, CDR2 SQIVND (reference sequence). V was clipped by 7 bases and J by 9 bases; unmatched bases: 12. This CDR3 is built from 16 residues. CDR3 residues: CASTSTGLAGSGEQFF. In DNA form, the CDR3 reads TGTGCCAGTACCTCGACGGGACTAGCGGGATCGGGTGAGCAGTTCTTC.

The genes are TRBV11-2 and TRBJ2-1; maybe TRBD2 (6 bases). Trimming removed 0 bases from V and 5 bases from J, with 26 bases in between. Per the germline V gene, CDR1 is SGHAT and CDR2 is FQNNGV. The CDR3 has 20 residues. CDR3 coding DNA: TGTGCCAGCAGCTTAGAGTTTCCTGGTTGGGGGAGGACAACCCACAATGAGCAGTTCTTC. Translation: CASSLEFPGWGRTTHNEQFF.

This clone was counted between two and nine times. This chain links TRBV30 with TRBJ1-1; 7 bases agree with TRBD1. V was clipped by 4 bases and J by 4 bases; unmatched bases: 9. The CDR3 is 14 residues long. Germline CDR1 and CDR2: GTSNPN and SVGIG (reference sequence). In DNA form, the CDR3 reads TGTGCCTGGACCGCCGGGACAGCAATCACTGAAGCTTTCTTT. This sequence encodes CAWTAGTAITEAFF.

The chain is built from TRBV4-1 and TRBJ2-5; TRBD1 is a possible D gene (5 bases). CDR1 MGHRA and CDR2 YSYEKL come from the germline V gene. This CDR3 is built from 16 residues. Deletions cut 0 bases from V and 2 bases from J, with 13 bases between. Here the CDR3 reads CASSQEGWQGQETQYF. The CDR3 coding sequence is TGCGCCAGCAGCCAAGAAGGCTGGCAGGGTCAAGAGACCCAGTACTTC.

In this sample, this clone turned up a few times. This chain joins TRBV5-6 and TRBJ2-5; 10 bases match TRBD1. Germline V gene sequence: CDR1 SGHDT, CDR2 YYEEEE. Unmatched junction bases numbered 4, after V lost 0 bases and J lost 5 bases. This CDR3 contains 15 residues. This chain's CDR3 is CASSLGGQGSETQYF. The CDR3 nucleotides read TGTGCCAGCAGCTTGGGGGGACAGGGGTCGGAGACCCAGTACTTC.

The V gene is TRBV18, the J gene TRBJ2-7, with D possibly TRBD1 on 6 matching bases. The CDR3 is 14 residues long. V dropped 2 bases and J dropped 5 bases, with 13 bases sitting between them. Germline loops: CDR1 KGHSH, CDR2 LQKENI. Here the CDR3 reads CASSPRQAGNEQYF. The CDR3 DNA sequence: TGTGCCAGCTCACCAAGACAGGCGGGCAACGAGCAGTACTTC.

This clone was seen a handful of times. The V and J genes are TRBV18 and TRBJ2-7; TRBD2 is a possible D gene (6 bases). CDR1 and CDR2 (germline): KGHSH, LQKENI. The length of the CDR3 is 14 residues. V gave up 3 bases and J gave up 3 bases, with 12 bases separating them. DNA of the CDR3: TGTGCCAGCTCACCGCCAGGAGCGGGCTACGAGCAGTACTTC. Protein: CASSPPGAGYEQYF.

This clone was observed a few times. The chain has TRBV5-4 and TRBJ1-1; D gene uncertain. V lost 5 bases and J 2 bases, leaving 16 bases between the germline ends. The CDR3 contains 15 residues. Germline V lookup: CDR1 SGHNT, CDR2 YYREEE (reference sequence). CDR3 DNA: TGTGCCAGCAGATCCAGCGGTCCGGGTAACACTGAAGCTTTCTTT. Protein: CASRSSGPGNTEAFF.

This chain links TRBV2 with TRBJ2-2; 12 positions agree with TRBD2. Trimming cost V 2 bases and J 4 bases; bases outside gene matches: 14. The CDR3 is 20 amino acids. Germline-derived CDR1 and CDR2 are SNHLY and FYNNEI. CDR3 coding DNA: TGTGCCAGCAGTGAATTCCTCTGGCGCCTAGCGGGAGGGGGCACCGGGGAGCTGTTTTTT. It codes for CASSEFLWRLAGGGTGELFF.

Concerning this clone: Within the sample, other DNA sequences also encode this same CDR3. V usage is TRBV9 and J usage is TRBJ1-1; D is ambiguous. CDR3 length equals 13 residues. Trimming removed 0 bases at V and 1 base at J, with 4 bases between. CDR1 and CDR2 (germline): SGDLS, YYNGEE. In nucleotides, the CDR3 is TGTGCCAGCAGCGTAGTCCAGAACACTGAAGCTTTCTTT. Translating gives CASSVVQNTEAFF.

This clone was found a few times. The V call is TRBV27, the J call TRBJ2-2; tentative D call: TRBD1 (5 bases). CDR1 is MNHEY, CDR2 SMNVEV, per germline (reference sequence). The ends were cut back, 5 bases at V and 1 base at J, with 17 bases in the middle. CDR3 size: 17 residues. DNA of the CDR3: TGTGCCAGCAGTCCCAGGCCTCACACAGGGAACACCGGGGAGCTGTTTTTT. Protein sequence: CASSPRPHTGNTGELFF.

The chain links TRBV4-1 to TRBJ1-2; 12 nucleotides match TRBD1. After removal of 6 bases from V and 7 bases from J, the junction contained 12 bases not matched to a gene. CDR3 length equals 16 residues. CDR1 is MGHRA, CDR2 YSYEKL, per germline. The CDR3 spells CASSQPTRDRGLGYTF. The CDR3 DNA sequence: TGCGCCAGCAGTCAACCAACTCGGGACAGGGGGCTTGGCTACACCTTC.

CDR3 protein: CAWKLDSPLHF. The CDR3 DNA reads as TGTGCCTGGAAGCTTGATTCACCCCTCCACTTT. The gene calls are TRBV30 and TRBJ1-6; D not resolved. CDR1 is GTSNPN, CDR2 SVGIG, per germline (reference sequence). With 4 bases removed from V and 8 bases from J, the gap between germline ends came to 6 bases. The CDR3 totals 11 residues.

The J gene is TRBJ2-5, the V gene TRBV10-1, with D unclear. V lost 1 base, J lost 5 bases, and 8 bases lay in between. In germline, CDR1 is WNHNN, CDR2 SYGVQD (reference sequence). The CDR3 runs to 13 residues. The CDR3 bases are TGCGCCAGCAGTGAGTTCGCGTCGGAGACCCAGTACTTC. Protein product: CASSEFASETQYF.

This clone was seen a handful of times. The chain uses TRBV30 and TRBJ1-5, with TRBD1 identical over 8 bases. The CDR3 extends over 16 amino acids. V shed 0 bases, J shed 2 bases, and the junction held 6 bases outside the gene matches. The V gene's germline CDR1 is GTSNPN and CDR2 SVGIG (reference sequence). CDR3 bases: TGTGCCTGGAGTGTACATCGGGGACAGGGCAATCAGCCCCAGCATTTT. This encodes CAWSVHRGQGNQPQHF.

The chain is built from TRBV5-1 and TRBJ2-1, with D perhaps TRBD2 (6 bases). The CDR3 consists of 14 residues. The germline V gene encodes CDR1 SGHRS and CDR2 YFSETQ. With 0 bases removed from V and 4 bases from J, the gap between germline ends came to 8 bases. The CDR3 sequence is CASSLAAGYNEQFF. In DNA form, the CDR3 reads TGCGCCAGCAGCTTGGCGGCGGGGTACAATGAGCAGTTCTTC.

This clone was detected only a few times. The chain uses TRBV9 and TRBJ1-1; D is uncertain. V was pared by 4 bases and J by 1 base, with 11 bases between. This CDR3 has 14 amino acids. The germline V gene encodes CDR1 SGDLS and CDR2 YYNGEE. DNA for the CDR3: TGTGCCAGCAGCCGGGGAATGGCGAACACTGAAGCTTTCTTT. It yields the protein CASSRGMANTEAFF.

The gene calls are TRBV30 and TRBJ2-7; TRBD2 aligns across 8 bases. The V gene end was trimmed by 1 base and the J gene end by 8 bases; junction bases not matched to a gene: 19. The CDR3 contains 17 residues. CDR1 and CDR2 from the germline V gene are GTSNPN and SVGIG (reference sequence). CDR3 in DNA: TGTGCCTGGAGTGGGACTCGGCGGGAGGCTCCAGTTTTGAAGCAGTACTTC. Encoded protein: CAWSGTRREAPVLKQYF. The full variable domain, completed using reference TRBV30 and TRBJ2-7, is SQTIHQWPATLVQPVGSPLSLECTVEGTSNPNLYWYRQAAGRGLQLLFYSVGIGQISSEVPQNLSASRPQDRQFILSSKKLLLSDSGFYLCAWSGTRREAPVLKQYFGPGTRLTVT.

This chain joins TRBV6-5 and TRBJ1-1, with D possibly being TRBD1 (5 bases). The germline gives CDR1 MNHEY, CDR2 SVGAGI. V was clipped by 0 bases and J by 9 bases, with 20 bases between them. This CDR3 spans 16 amino acids. For the CDR3, the DNA is TGTGCCAGCAGTTACTCCAGGCCTAATGGGGGACTGAAAGCTTTCTTT. This translates into CASSYSRPNGGLKAFF.

The chain joins TRBV30 to TRBJ2-3, with 7 bases fitting TRBD2. Germline CDR1 is GTSNPN and CDR2 is SVGIG (reference sequence). The CDR3 is made up of 14 amino acids. V gave up 3 bases and J gave up 5 bases; unmatched junction bases: 8. CDR3 loop: CAWSAGTNLDTQYF. In DNA, the CDR3 is TGTGCCTGGAGCGCCGGGACTAACTTAGATACGCAGTATTTT.

The J gene is TRBJ2-1, the V gene TRBV6-1, with D unresolved. Germline assignment: CDR1 MNHNS and CDR2 SASEGT. This CDR3 is built from 13 residues. V dropped 7 bases and J dropped 3 bases, with 10 bases sitting between them. The CDR3 coding sequence is TGTGCCAGCAAGTGGTCAGACTACAATGAGCAGTTCTTC. Amino acids: CASKWSDYNEQFF.

This clone occurred a few times. V gene TRBV13 combines with J gene TRBJ1-3, with D maybe TRBD1 (5 bases). Germline V gene lookup returns CDR1 PRHDT and CDR2 FYEKMQ (reference sequence). The V gene lost 5 bases and the J gene lost 0 bases, with 11 bases spanning the gap. CDR3 length: 15 residues. CDR3 loop: CASSPRGNSGNTIYF. The CDR3 DNA reads TGTGCCAGCAGCCCTAGGGGCAACTCTGGAAACACCATATATTTT.

Only a few counts were recorded for this clone. V gene TRBV2 combines with J gene TRBJ2-1; D unresolved. The germline gives CDR1 SNHLY, CDR2 FYNNEI. Trimming took 2 bases from V and 3 from J, leaving 8 bases between them. This CDR3 region has 14 residues. The DNA for the CDR3 is TGTGCCAGCAGTGAAACCCCGAGCTACAATGAGCAGTTCTTC. Translating it yields CASSETPSYNEQFF.

This chain uses TRBV5-4 with TRBJ1-2; D unclear. V gave up 1 base and J gave up 4 bases, with 14 bases separating them. This CDR3 contains 15 residues. In germline, CDR1 is SGHNT, CDR2 YYREEE (reference sequence). The CDR3 bases are TGTGCCAGCAGCTTGTATCGAATACCCGGCTATGGCTACACCTTC. Residues: CASSLYRIPGYGYTF.

This clone has just a few counts. V is TRBV12-5 and J is TRBJ2-3; D uncertain. V was cut by 4 bases and J by 5 bases, with 16 bases left in between. The CDR3 covers 15 residues. Germline loops: CDR1 LGHNT, CDR2 FRNRAP. The CDR3 is CASGSPEVGKDTQYF. The CDR3 DNA follows: TGTGCTAGTGGTTCCCCTGAGGTGGGTAAAGATACGCAGTATTTT.

A few counts support this clone. A read error may produce the germline difference seen at one junction end. V usage is TRBV7-7 and J usage is TRBJ2-5, with D tentatively TRBD1 (5 bases). Per the germline V gene, CDR1 is SSHAT and CDR2 is FNYEAQ (reference sequence). This CDR3 contains 13 residues. CDR3 protein: CASSQGNQETQYF. The CDR3 DNA follows: TGTGCTAGCAGCCAGGGCAACCAAGAGACCCAGTACTTC.

This chain links TRBV29-1 with TRBJ2-1, with D perhaps TRBD1 (5 bases). Germline V gene data show CDR1 as SQVTM and CDR2 as ANQGSEA. Trimming removed 6 bases at V and 6 bases at J, with 21 bases between. The CDR3 spans 15 residues. The CDR3 loop is CSVDTPVGGTNEQFF. CDR3 DNA: TGCAGCGTGGACACTCCGGTCGGCGGTACCAATGAGCAGTTCTTC.

The chain recombines TRBV30 with TRBJ1-2, with 8 bases identical to TRBD1. Germline assignment: CDR1 GTSNPN and CDR2 SVGIG (reference sequence). Unmatched junction bases numbered 11, after V lost 4 bases and J lost 4 bases. The CDR3 loop spans 15 amino acids. The CDR3 DNA follows: TGTGCCTGGACCCCCCGGGACAGGCTTTTCTATGGCTACACCTTC. It is translated as CAWTPRDRLFYGYTF.

V gene TRBV4-2 combines with J gene TRBJ2-6, with D hard to call. The CDR3 extends over 18 amino acids. Trimming shortened V by 1 base and J by 0 bases, and 13 bases separated the two germline ends. The V gene's germline CDR1 is LGHNA and CDR2 YNFKEQ. CDR3 sequence (DNA): TGTGCCAGCAGCCAAGGCCCCACAGCCGGCTCTGGGGCCAACGTCCTGACTTTC. Its translation: CASSQGPTAGSGANVLTF.

This clone was seen a single time. The germline gene is not matched at one end of the junction; a read error may be the cause. The J gene is TRBJ1-2, the V gene TRBV5-1; D gene unclear. CDR3 size: 13 residues. CDR1 SGHRS and CDR2 YFSETQ come from the germline V gene. The DNA of the CDR3 is TGCGCCAGCAGCTTGTCGACAACCTATGGCCACACCTTC. Translation gives CASSLSTTYGHTF.